This T cell receptor beta chain was identified during a study of read filtering for tumor transcriptome and immune sequencing. Findings and limits, study-wide: Dropping single-read clonotypes raised IR-seq and RNA-seq shared-clonotype correlation. Approximately 80% of IR-seq clonotypes had one read, totaling roughly 3.5% of reads; RNA-seq: around 70% and 40%. RNA-seq captured clonotypes less deeply and reliably than IR-seq.

This clonotype has at least ten counts. Its antigen is unknown. There are 16 residues in the CDR3. V trimming: 3 bases; J trimming: 5 bases; junction bases outside the gene matches: 11. From approximately 430 ng of RNA, a library with molecular barcoded alpha/delta and beta/gamma adaptors was made. TCRdb ran MiXCR on the reads and lists one entry per CDR3 protein. The sample contains approximately 90,000 distinct CDR3 sequences, roughly 21% of which appear only once. The source of this sequence is a donor aged 40 or older with multiple myeloma. The chain has TRBV12-3 or TRBV12-4 and TRBJ2-5; 8 bases are shared with TRBD1. Material: a population of CD138-negative cells sorted from bone marrow. The CDR3 DNA reads as TGTGCCAGCAGTTTCCAGGGGGCGAGTATACACGAGACCCAGTACTTC. It encodes CASSFQGASIHETQYF.